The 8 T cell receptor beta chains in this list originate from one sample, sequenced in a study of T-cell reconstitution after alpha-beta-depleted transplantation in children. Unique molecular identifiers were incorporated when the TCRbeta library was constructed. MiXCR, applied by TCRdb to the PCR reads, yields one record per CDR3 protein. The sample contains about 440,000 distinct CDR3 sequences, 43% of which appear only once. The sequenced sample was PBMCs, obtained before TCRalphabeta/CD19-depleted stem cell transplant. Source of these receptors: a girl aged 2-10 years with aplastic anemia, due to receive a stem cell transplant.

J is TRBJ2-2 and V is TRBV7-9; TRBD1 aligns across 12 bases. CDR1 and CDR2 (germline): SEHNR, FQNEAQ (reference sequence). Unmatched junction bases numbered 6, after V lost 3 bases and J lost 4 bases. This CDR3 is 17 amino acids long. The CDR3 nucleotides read TGTGCCAGCAGCTTGGGACAGGGGGCGCCGGGCACCGGGGAGCTGTTTTTT. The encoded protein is CASSLGQGAPGTGELFF.

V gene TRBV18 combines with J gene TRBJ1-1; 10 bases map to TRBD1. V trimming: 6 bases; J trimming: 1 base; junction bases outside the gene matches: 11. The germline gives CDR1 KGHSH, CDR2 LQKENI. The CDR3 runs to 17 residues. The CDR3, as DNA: TGTGCCAGCTCCCCTATACCCGGACAGGGGGGGAACACTGAAGCTTTCTTT. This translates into CASSPIPGQGGNTEAFF.

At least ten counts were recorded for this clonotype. The CDR3 DNA reads as TGTGCCAGCAGTTCTCAGGGAATTGAGCAGTTCTTC. It specifies CASSSQGIEQFF. The chain recombines TRBV12-3 or TRBV12-4 with TRBJ2-1; tentatively, D is TRBD1 (5 bases). With 4 bases removed from V and 9 bases from J, the gap between germline ends came to 10 bases. CDR3 length: 12 amino acids.

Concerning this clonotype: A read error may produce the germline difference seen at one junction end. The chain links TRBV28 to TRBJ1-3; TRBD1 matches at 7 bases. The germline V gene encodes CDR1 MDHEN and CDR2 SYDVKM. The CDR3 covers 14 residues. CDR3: CAARGPTGVNTIYF. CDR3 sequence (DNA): TGTGCCGCTAGAGGTCCCACAGGGGTGAACACCATATATTTC.

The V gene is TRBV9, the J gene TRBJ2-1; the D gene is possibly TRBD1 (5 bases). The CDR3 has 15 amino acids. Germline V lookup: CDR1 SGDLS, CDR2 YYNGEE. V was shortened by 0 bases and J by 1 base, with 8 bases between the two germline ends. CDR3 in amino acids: CASSVVGVSYNEQFF. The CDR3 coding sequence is TGTGCCAGCAGCGTAGTAGGGGTATCCTACAATGAGCAGTTCTTC.

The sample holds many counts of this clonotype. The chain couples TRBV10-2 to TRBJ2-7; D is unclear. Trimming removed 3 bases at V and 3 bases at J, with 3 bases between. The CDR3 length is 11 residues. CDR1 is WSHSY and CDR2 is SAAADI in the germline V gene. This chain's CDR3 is CASSDLYEQYF. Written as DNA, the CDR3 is TGCGCCAGCAGTGATCTCTACGAGCAGTACTTC.

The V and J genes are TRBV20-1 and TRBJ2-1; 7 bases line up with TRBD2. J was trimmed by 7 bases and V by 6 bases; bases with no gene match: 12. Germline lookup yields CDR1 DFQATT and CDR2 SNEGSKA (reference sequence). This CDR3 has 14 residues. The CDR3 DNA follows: TGCAGTGCCTCCCCCAAAGCGGGGCAAAATGAGCAGTTCTTC. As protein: CSASPKAGQNEQFF.

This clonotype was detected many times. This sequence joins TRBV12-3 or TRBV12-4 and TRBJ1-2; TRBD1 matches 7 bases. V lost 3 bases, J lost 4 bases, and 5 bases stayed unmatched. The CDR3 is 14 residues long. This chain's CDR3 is CASSFQGGGYGYTF. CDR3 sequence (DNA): TGTGCCAGCAGTTTTCAGGGGGGTGGCTATGGCTACACCTTC.